This T cell receptor (beta chain) appears in the sequencing data of a study of metastatic and nonmetastatic thyroid tumors. Study details: Repertoire comparison spanned blood and tumor or nodule tissue of malignant and benign thyroid patients. Study-level points and caveats: Compared with benign nodules, malignant thyroid tumors were reported to have significantly higher TCR beta diversity in both blood and tumor.

Germline CDR1 reads MNHEY; CDR2 reads SMNVEV (reference sequence). Germline trimming cut 5 bases from V and 6 bases from J; bases unmatched to any gene: 6. The CDR3 has 13 amino acids. TCRdb reassembled clones from the PCR reads with MiXCR. The table has several thousand clones, 25% to 30% seen once; the top ten hold around 48%. No treatment had been given to any patient before thyroid surgery. About this clone: What it binds is unknown.

The material sequenced was adjacent normal tissue. The sequence was collected from a female donor with papillary thyroid cancer or a benign thyroid nodule (not recorded which). Some clones in this sample may be carry-over from other donors' samples. The J gene is TRBJ1-1, the V gene TRBV27; 7 bases align to TRBD1. The CDR3 bases are TGTGCCAGCAGTCTTACAGGGGAGTCTGAAGCTTTCTTT. This encodes CASSLTGESEAFF.